The clone carrying this T cell receptor (beta chain) was found once. The sequencing template was cDNA reverse transcribed from extracted RNA. Method: immunoSEQ multiplex PCR; TCRdb's copy keeps in-frame clones and lacks some. The top ten clones hold roughly 21% of a sample with some 150,000 clones, around 55% of them seen once. The data derive from a study of CD8+ T cells in alopecia areata. Sequencing used CD8+ T cells sorted from blood, obtained at week 0. The sequence was obtained from a human donor with alopecia areata.

The CDR3 sequence is CASGLSYYEQYF. Written as DNA, the CDR3 is TGTGCTAGTGGTTTGTCCTACTACGAGCAGTACTTC. The genes are TRBV12-5 and TRBJ2-7, with D unresolved. Germline CDR1 LGHNT, CDR2 FRNRAP. V lost 2 bases and J 3 bases, leaving 5 bases between the germline ends. The CDR3 totals 12 residues.